These 15 T cell receptor beta chains originate from one sample sequenced in a study of control samples from healthy donors and cancer patients. Data came from immunoSEQ multiplex PCR; TCRdb stores just in-frame clones and leaves some out. The sample records under 150,000 clones, 70% to 90% being singletons. The sample taken for sequencing was blood. These receptors all stem from a woman in her thirties in good health.

The J gene is TRBJ1-2, the V gene TRBV19; perhaps TRBD1 as D (5 bases). V lost 6 bases to trimming and J lost 4 bases, with 15 bases between them. This CDR3 comprises 14 residues. Germline-derived CDR1 and CDR2 are LNHDA and SQIVND (reference sequence). In DNA form, the CDR3 reads TGTGCCAGTAGCCGGGACGGTTCGTCCTATGGCTACACCTTC. This codes for CASSRDGSSYGYTF.

V is TRBV7-9 and J is TRBJ2-1; weak D call: TRBD2 (5 bases). CDR1 is SEHNR and CDR2 is FQNEAQ in the germline V gene (reference sequence). The CDR3 consists of 16 residues. Trimming left V 5 bases short and J 1 base short, with 15 bases between. CDR3 region: CASSPGGGDSYNEQFF. DNA of the CDR3: TGTGCCAGCAGCCCCGGAGGCGGAGATTCCTACAATGAGCAGTTCTTC.

V usage is TRBV6-6 and J usage is TRBJ2-1; D is unclear. The V and J ends lost 2 bases and 0 bases respectively, with 8 bases between them. This CDR3 spans 15 amino acids. Germline CDR1 MNHNY, CDR2 SVGAGI (reference sequence). CDR3 coding DNA: TGTGCCAGCAGTTACGTACCCGACTCCTACAATGAGCAGTTCTTC. Protein sequence: CASSYVPDSYNEQFF.

CDR3 sequence (DNA): TGTGCCAGCAGGGATAACCTAGGACAGGGTAACTACACCTTC. As protein: CASRDNLGQGNYTF. V and J are TRBV2 and TRBJ1-2; 8 bases agree with TRBD1. V trimming: 6 bases; J trimming: 10 bases; junction bases outside the gene matches: 13. Germline V CDR1 and CDR2: SNHLY, FYNNEI. This CDR3 is 14 amino acids long.

J is TRBJ2-7 and V is TRBV6-6, with 12 nucleotides matching TRBD1. Losses at the gene ends were 5 bases for V and 9 bases for J; bases not matched to a gene: 11. The CDR3 loop spans 15 amino acids. CDR1 is MNHNY and CDR2 is SVGAGI in the germline V gene (reference sequence). The CDR3 sequence: CASSPSGTGGAGQYF. The CDR3 nucleotides read TGTGCCAGCAGTCCCTCCGGGACAGGGGGCGCCGGGCAGTACTTC.

This clone was detected only once. V is TRBV28 and J is TRBJ2-4; no clear D. CDR1 is MDHEN, CDR2 SYDVKM, per germline. This CDR3 has 15 amino acids. Trimming took 5 bases from V and 0 from J, leaving 11 bases between them. The CDR3 spells CASSISTLAKNIQYF. The CDR3 region has the DNA TGTGCCAGCAGTATCTCGACTCTAGCCAAAAACATTCAGTACTTC.

The chain has TRBV21-1 and TRBJ2-5; no DNA check was done on the table's D call, TRBD2. TRBV21-1 is a pseudogene locus. The CDR3 contains 13 residues. The CDR3 reads CASRIGYRETQYF. For the CDR3, the DNA is TGTGCCAGCAGAATCGGGTATAGAGAGACCCAGTACTTC.

Only one count was recorded for this clone. The chain combines TRBV5-6 with TRBJ2-1, with D unclear. The germline gives CDR1 SGHDT, CDR2 YYEEEE. The CDR3 is made up of 14 amino acids. Trimming took 1 base from V and 7 from J, leaving 12 bases between them. The CDR3 region is CASSLSGRLNEQFF. CDR3 bases: TGTGCCAGCAGCTTGTCAGGTCGTCTGAATGAGCAGTTCTTC.

J is TRBJ1-6 and V is TRBV5-1; D might be TRBD1 (5 bases). Per the germline V gene, CDR1 is SGHRS and CDR2 is YFSETQ. Between the trimmed V and J ends, which lost 1 base and 8 bases, there was a span of 13 bases. The CDR3 has 15 residues. The CDR3 DNA follows: TGCGCCAGCAGCTTGATTCCGGGGCAGGATTCACCCCTCCACTTT. Its translation is CASSLIPGQDSPLHF.

The J gene is TRBJ2-5, the V gene TRBV28; TRBD2 is a possible D gene (5 bases). Germline-derived CDR1 and CDR2 are MDHEN and SYDVKM. The CDR3 length is 18 residues. V lost 6 bases and J lost 1, with 24 bases in between. The DNA for the CDR3 is TGTGCCAGCAGACCTACTAGACCCTCCCCAATTGTCCAAGAGACCCAGTACTTC. Its translation is CASRPTRPSPIVQETQYF.

Note on this clone: This sample also contains other DNA sequences that code for the same CDR3. The CDR3 nucleotides are TGTGCCAGCAGTCTACAGGGGAATGAGCAGTTCTTC. Protein: CASSLQGNEQFF. The chain is built from TRBV6-5 and TRBJ2-1; TRBD1 agrees at 7 bases. The CDR3 sequence is 12 residues long. Germline V gene lookup returns CDR1 MNHEY and CDR2 SVGAGI. V gave up 5 bases and J gave up 7 bases; unmatched junction bases: 2.

This chain links TRBV29-1 with TRBJ1-1, with D tentatively TRBD1 (5 bases). CDR1 is SQVTM and CDR2 is ANQGSEA in the germline V gene. The CDR3 is 16 residues long. The V end was cut by 2 bases, the J end by 0 bases, with 16 bases between. The CDR3 region is CSVESLTESMNTEAFF. The CDR3 DNA sequence: TGCAGCGTTGAAAGCCTGACAGAGTCAATGAACACTGAAGCTTTCTTT.

This clone was detected once. This chain links TRBV30 with TRBJ2-5; D might be TRBD1 or TRBD2, each matching 5 bases. CDR3 length: 17 residues. Germline values: CDR1 GTSNPN, CDR2 SVGIG (reference sequence). V was cut by 0 bases and J by 4 bases, with 21 bases left in between. The CDR3 region has the DNA TGTGCCTGGAGTGTATCATATCAGAGGGGACGCGGAGAGACCCAGTACTTC. Encoded protein: CAWSVSYQRGRGETQYF.

V gene TRBV3-1 (or the pseudogene TRBV3-2) combines with J gene TRBJ2-2; the match to TRBD1 covers 12 bases. This CDR3 is built from 15 residues. J gave up 6 bases and V 4 bases, and 3 bases lay outside the gene matches. Germline V gene data show CDR1 as LGHDT and CDR2 as YNNKEL (reference sequence). CDR3 coding DNA: TGTGCCAGCAGCCCGGGACAGGGGGCTCCCGGGGAGCTGTTTTTT. Translation gives CASSPGQGAPGELFF.

This chain connects TRBV5-5 to TRBJ2-2, with D tentatively TRBD2 (5 bases). The CDR3 is 17 amino acids. The V and J ends lost 0 bases and 0 bases respectively, with 12 bases between them. The germline gives CDR1 SGHKS, CDR2 YYEKEE (reference sequence). The CDR3 DNA reads as TGTGCCAGCAGCTTGGACGTCCGGGGAGCGAACACCGGGGAGCTGTTTTTT. Translation: CASSLDVRGANTGELFF.